Presented here are 16 T cell receptor beta chains from one specimen sequenced in a study of identical twins. A single record per CDR3 protein comes from TCRdb applying MiXCR to the 5' RACE reads. Among approximately 410,000 distinct CDR3 sequences, 18% were seen once, and the ten largest hold roughly an eighth. The specimen was naive T cells sorted from blood. These receptor sequences come from a man in his fifties in good health.

Only a few counts were recorded for this clonotype. The V gene is TRBV5-1, the J gene TRBJ2-3; D possibly corresponds to TRBD1 (6 bases). Germline V gives CDR1 SGHRS, CDR2 YFSETQ. The length of the CDR3 is 17 residues. Trimming shortened V by 1 base and J by 3 bases, and 18 bases separated the two germline ends. CDR3 amino acids: CASSLTGSLGVTDTQYF. The CDR3 bases are TGCGCCAGCAGCTTGACAGGGAGCCTGGGTGTTACAGATACGCAGTATTTT. Combining the CDR3 with reference TRBV5-1 and TRBJ2-3 gives the whole variable domain KAGVTQTPRYLIKTRGQQVTLSCSPISGHRSVSWYQQTPGQGLQFLFEYFSETQRNKGNFPGRFSGRQFSNSRSEMNVSTLELGDSALYLCASSLTGSLGVTDTQYFGPGTRLTVL.

There are a few counts of this clonotype. The rearrangement uses TRBV27 and TRBJ2-7, with 10 bases lining up with TRBD2. The V gene end was trimmed by 6 bases and the J gene end by 2 bases; junction bases not matched to a gene: 10. The CDR3 has 16 amino acids. CDR1 and CDR2 from the germline V gene are MNHEY and SMNVEV (reference sequence). The CDR3 DNA follows: TGTGCCAGCAGCCCAGTCCCTAGCGGGGGAACCTACGAGCAGTACTTC. Translation: CASSPVPSGGTYEQYF.

This rearrangement joins TRBV12-3 or TRBV12-4 to TRBJ2-5, with 9 bases that match TRBD2. J lost 5 bases, V lost 6 bases, and 10 bases had no gene match. CDR3 size: 15 residues. The CDR3 sequence: CASSPQRGTSETQYF. Written as DNA, the CDR3 is TGTGCCAGCAGCCCTCAGCGGGGGACTAGCGAGACCCAGTACTTC.

This clonotype has at least ten counts. DNA of the CDR3: TGCAGTGCCACACCGGTGAACACTGAAGCTTTCTTT. Its translation: CSATPVNTEAFF. V is TRBV20-1 and J is TRBJ1-1; D unresolved. CDR1 and CDR2 from the germline V gene are DFQATT and SNEGSKA (reference sequence). The V and J ends lost 6 bases and 0 bases respectively, with 8 bases between them. The CDR3 is 12 residues long.

This clonotype was seen repeatedly, ten times or more. This chain uses TRBV12-3 or TRBV12-4 with TRBJ2-7, with 7 nucleotides matching TRBD2. CDR3 length: 15 amino acids. With V trimmed by 3 bases and J by 0 bases, 5 bases remained unmatched. CDR3 amino acids: CASSFGAGVSYEQYF. The CDR3 DNA reads as TGTGCCAGCAGTTTTGGTGCGGGAGTCTCCTACGAGCAGTACTTC.

The rearrangement joins TRBV6-2 or TRBV6-3 to TRBJ2-2; 7 bases align to TRBD2. The germline V gene has CDR1 MNHEY and CDR2 SVGEGT. The CDR3 spans 20 residues. V was pared by 0 bases and J by 8 bases, with 21 bases of the junction left unmatched. CDR3 sequence reads: CASSYSTGTAGKLVGGELFF. The CDR3 nucleotides are TGTGCCAGCAGTTACTCCACCGGAACAGCGGGGAAATTGGTAGGAGGGGAGCTGTTTTTT.

The chain joins TRBV27 to TRBJ2-1; D not resolved. Looked up from germline, CDR1 is MNHEY and CDR2 is SMNVEV (reference sequence). V gave up 0 bases and J gave up 6 bases, with 9 bases separating them. The length of the CDR3 is 14 residues. The CDR3 spells CASSLSPSPNEQFF. The CDR3 DNA reads TGTGCCAGCAGTTTATCCCCCAGTCCCAATGAGCAGTTCTTC.

The CDR3 DNA reads as TGTGCCAGCAGTGCCCGACAGGGGACGCAGTATTTT. As protein: CASSARQGTQYF. V and J are TRBV2 and TRBJ2-3, with 8 bases aligning to TRBD1. Germline trimming cut 4 bases from V and 9 bases from J; bases unmatched to any gene: 3. The CDR3 totals 12 residues. The V gene's germline CDR1 is SNHLY and CDR2 FYNNEI.

This clonotype was recorded many times. The rearrangement links TRBV20-1 to TRBJ2-7; perhaps TRBD1 as D (5 bases). V dropped 4 bases and J dropped 0 bases, with 10 bases sitting between them. Germline loops: CDR1 DFQATT, CDR2 SNEGSKA (reference sequence). This CDR3 has 13 residues. The DNA of the CDR3 is TGCAGTGCTACCTCACAGGACTCCTACGAGCAGTACTTC. Its translation: CSATSQDSYEQYF.

This clonotype appeared a few times. This chain uses TRBV12-3 or TRBV12-4 with TRBJ2-5; a possible D gene is TRBD2 (6 bases). This CDR3 is built from 14 residues. Trimming left V 6 bases short and J 4 bases short, with 15 bases between. The CDR3 nucleotides read TGTGCCAGCAGAGACCGGAGGGGAGGAGAGACCCAGTACTTC. The encoded protein is CASRDRRGGETQYF.

This rearrangement joins TRBV15 to TRBJ2-7, with D perhaps being TRBD1 or TRBD2 (5 bases each). The CDR3 covers 16 residues. V was shortened by 4 bases and J by 1 base, with 17 bases between the two germline ends. Germline V lookup: CDR1 LNHNV, CDR2 YYDKDF (reference sequence). CDR3 DNA: TGTGCCACCAGCAAAACACCGGGACGGCGTTCCTACGAGCAGTACTTC. Residues: CATSKTPGRRSYEQYF.

This rearrangement joins TRBV5-1 to TRBJ1-1; unclear D gene. The length of the CDR3 is 14 residues. Between the trimmed V and J ends, which lost 4 bases and 3 bases, there was a span of 13 bases. Germline CDR1 and CDR2: SGHRS and YFSETQ. CDR3 protein: CASSALTGDTEAFF. CDR3 in DNA: TGCGCCAGCAGCGCCTTAACCGGGGACACTGAAGCTTTCTTT.

The DNA of the CDR3 is TGTGCCAGCAGTTCTTCCGGAGAAGAGTATGGCTACACCTTC. Translating gives CASSSSGEEYGYTF. The chain combines TRBV27 with TRBJ1-2; D is uncertain. Germline loops: CDR1 MNHEY, CDR2 SMNVEV (reference sequence). Between the trimmed V and J ends, which lost 4 bases and 5 bases, there was a span of 14 bases. This CDR3 comprises 14 residues.

This chain links TRBV29-1 with TRBJ1-1; 9 nucleotides align to TRBD1. Trimming cost V 4 bases and J 1 base; bases outside gene matches: 7. Germline V gene sequence: CDR1 SQVTM, CDR2 ANQGSEA. CDR3 length: 15 amino acids. Here the CDR3 DNA reads TGCAGCGTTGCCAAGACAGGGGGATCGAACACTGAAGCTTTCTTT. It specifies CSVAKTGGSNTEAFF.

In its sample, this clonotype was seen a few times. The chain recombines TRBV5-1 with TRBJ2-7; perhaps TRBD2 as D (7 bases). Germline V gene data show CDR1 as SGHRS and CDR2 as YFSETQ. The CDR3 has 14 amino acids. V was clipped by 4 bases and J by 2 bases, with 13 bases between them. The CDR3 DNA reads as TGCGCCAGCAGCCCGGGGGGACAACCCTACGAGCAGTACTTC. It codes for CASSPGGQPYEQYF.

This clonotype appeared many times. This chain uses TRBV29-1 with TRBJ2-2; 7 bases are shared with TRBD1. CDR1 and CDR2 (germline): SQVTM, ANQGSEA. CDR3 length: 13 residues. V was pared by 5 bases and J by 11 bases, with 11 bases of the junction left unmatched. CDR3 sequence: CSVLPYRGGELFF. CDR3 nucleotide sequence: TGCAGCGTTTTGCCGTACAGGGGTGGTGAGCTGTTTTTT.